Below, 12 T cell receptor beta chains from the same sample are listed, as sequenced in a study of T cells in Graves' hyperthyroidism and ophthalmopathy (dated by TCRdb to about 2019). Library prep was done by multiplex PCR. Sequencing was carried out with an Illumina HiSeq 2000. TCR beta CDR3 regions were amplified from RNA transcripts. The TCR CDR3 was subjected to a first round of RT-PCR using the HTBI primer set and the Qiagen OneStep RT-PCR kit. Using fastp trimming at Q25 and MiXCR clonotype assembly, TCRdb reanalyzed the public sequencing data and kept in-frame beta chains. Each CDR3 protein appears once, grouped with its most common genes and DNA. In this sample the table shows some 380,000 distinct CDR3 sequences, roughly 13% of which occur a single time. Jointly, the top ten make up around 20% of the sample. Sequenced material: blood. The receptors were sampled from a man aged 25-45 years with Graves' hyperthyroidism that later progressed to Graves' ophthalmopathy.

A note on this clonotype: At one boundary the junction diverges from the germline segment, which might be a read error. V usage is TRBV20-1 and J usage is TRBJ1-6, with unresolved D. CDR3 length equals 15 residues. The germline V gene has CDR1 DFQATT and CDR2 SNEGSKA (reference sequence). CDR3 bases: TGCAGTGCTAGAGATCTGCAAGTCTATGATTCACCCCTCCACTTT. Translating it yields CSARDLQVYDSPLHF.

This clonotype was observed at least ten times. This chain uses TRBV20-1 with TRBJ1-2, with 10 bases lining up with TRBD1. This CDR3 has 14 amino acids. Germline V gene lookup returns CDR1 DFQATT and CDR2 SNEGSKA (reference sequence). With V trimmed by 0 bases and J by 8 bases, 6 bases remained unmatched. The CDR3 DNA reads TGCAGTGCTAGAGAAGGGGGACAGGGGAAAGGCTACACCTTC. Encoded protein: CSAREGGQGKGYTF.

There are many counts of this clonotype. The J gene is TRBJ2-3, the V gene TRBV28; 10 bases align to TRBD2. CDR1 and CDR2 from the germline V gene are MDHEN and SYDVKM. This CDR3 has 13 residues. V shed 5 bases and J 7 bases; nucleotides not matched to a gene: 3. CDR3 sequence: CASSLAGVNTQYF. CDR3 DNA: TGTGCCAGCAGTCTAGCGGGGGTTAATACGCAGTATTTT.

The chain has TRBV12-5 and TRBJ2-4; 8 bases are shared with TRBD1. Germline V gives CDR1 LGHNT, CDR2 FRNRAP. V trimming: 2 bases; J trimming: 3 bases; junction bases outside the gene matches: 9. This CDR3 has 17 amino acids. The CDR3, as DNA: TGTGCTAGTGGTTTGTTTCGACAGGGGAGTGGCAAAAACATTCAGTACTTC. Amino acid sequence: CASGLFRQGSGKNIQYF.

This clonotype was found a few times. The chain couples TRBV4-1 to TRBJ2-7, with a weak D call TRBD2 (7 bases). The CDR3 loop spans 14 amino acids. Germline V lookup: CDR1 MGHRA, CDR2 YSYEKL. V was pared by 4 bases and J by 2 bases, with 12 bases between. This CDR3 reads CASSRGGAPYEQYF. CDR3 nucleotide sequence: TGCGCCAGCAGCCGGGGGGGGGCTCCCTACGAGCAGTACTTC.

Note on this clonotype: This may be a read error, as it is one base from a much larger clone. CDR3 region: CASSIRGTEGFF. CDR3 nucleotides: TGTGCCAGCAGCATCAGAGGAACTGAAGGTTTCTTT. The chain links TRBV11-3 to TRBJ1-1; no definite D call. Germline loops: CDR1 SGHNT, CDR2 YENEEA. The CDR3 is 12 residues long.

In this sample, this clonotype turned up many times. V gene TRBV11-3 combines with J gene TRBJ2-5, with TRBD1 matching over 7 bases. The CDR3 contains 15 residues. Unmatched junction bases numbered 5, after V lost 3 bases and J lost 1 base. Germline V gives CDR1 SGHNT, CDR2 YENEEA. The CDR3 sequence: CASSFDRAIQETQYF. The CDR3 DNA is TGTGCCAGCAGCTTTGACAGGGCCATCCAAGAGACCCAGTACTTC.

This clonotype has just a few counts. The genes are TRBV30 and TRBJ2-5; perhaps D is TRBD1 or TRBD2 (5 bases each). CDR3 size: 16 residues. Trimming left V 4 bases short and J 5 bases short, with 23 bases between. Looked up from germline, CDR1 is GTSNPN and CDR2 is SVGIG (reference sequence). The CDR3 region has the DNA TGTGCCTGGATCCCCGGGGCGCAACCACGGTGGGAGACCCAGTACTTC. Translation gives CAWIPGAQPRWETQYF. Full variable domain (missing parts from reference TRBV30 and TRBJ2-5): SQTIHQWPATLVQPVGSPLSLECTVEGTSNPNLYWYRQAAGRGLQLLFYSVGIGQISSEVPQNLSASRPQDRQFILSSKKLLLSDSGFYLCAWIPGAQPRWETQYFGPGTRLLVL.

This clonotype was counted a few times. The chain links TRBV30 to TRBJ2-7; no clear D gene. This CDR3 is built from 12 residues. Germline CDR1 and CDR2: GTSNPN and SVGIG (reference sequence). Trimming left V 3 bases short and J 0 bases short, with 6 bases between. The CDR3 sequence: CAWRKASYEQYF. CDR3 in DNA: TGTGCCTGGAGAAAAGCCTCCTACGAGCAGTACTTC. Based on the CDR3 plus reference TRBV30 and TRBJ2-7, the full variable domain is SQTIHQWPATLVQPVGSPLSLECTVEGTSNPNLYWYRQAAGRGLQLLFYSVGIGQISSEVPQNLSASRPQDRQFILSSKKLLLSDSGFYLCAWRKASYEQYFGPGTRLTVT.

This clonotype was picked up a small number of times. It may be a read error: a sequence one base away is much more abundant. The chain employs TRBV20-1 and TRBJ1-2; D unclear. The V end was cut by 4 bases, the J end by 3 bases, with 18 bases between. This CDR3 comprises 15 residues. CDR1 DFQATT and CDR2 SNEGSKA come from the germline V gene (reference sequence). DNA of the CDR3: TGCAGTGCTAAAGACCCAGCCAAGATCGACTATGGCTACACCTTC. Its protein product is CSAKDPAKIDYGYTF.

This clonotype has just a few counts. This chain joins TRBV7-9 and TRBJ2-7; TRBD2 aligns across 13 bases. The germline gives CDR1 SEHNR, CDR2 FQNEAQ (reference sequence). The CDR3 spans 16 residues. V lost 3 bases, J lost 5 bases, and 7 bases stayed unmatched. In nucleotides, the CDR3 is TGTGCCAGCAGCTTCCCGGGACTAGCGGGGTTCAACGAGCAGTACTTC. This encodes CASSFPGLAGFNEQYF.

This clonotype has a count of ten or more. The chain recombines TRBV2 with TRBJ1-6, with 9 bases lining up with TRBD1. CDR1 is SNHLY, CDR2 FYNNEI, per germline. The trim removed 6 bases at V and 0 bases at J, leaving 21 bases unmatched. The CDR3 sequence is 22 residues long. CDR3 nucleotides: TGTGCCAGCAGCCCCCCAGGACAGGGGACCTTTACAATTAGCTCCTATAATTCACCCCTCCACTTT. Its protein product is CASSPPGQGTFTISSYNSPLHF.